These 2 T cell receptor beta chains were all obtained from the same sample, sequenced in a study of cytomegalovirus exposure and HLA in healthy donors. The PCR ran on 60 Vbeta and 13 Jbeta primers. TCRdb keeps only in-frame clones here, not all; method: immunoSEQ multiplex PCR. The sample yields 150,000 to 250,000 clones, 75% to 85% seen once. Sequenced: PBMCs. These receptors all stem from a woman in her forties or fifties in good health and CMV-seropositive.

This clone appeared a few times. The chain employs TRBV19 and TRBJ1-5; 7 bases fit TRBD1. The CDR3 totals 17 residues. The germline V gene has CDR1 LNHDA and CDR2 SQIVND (reference sequence). After removal of 5 bases from V and 0 bases from J, the junction contained 10 bases not matched to a gene. As DNA, the CDR3 is TGTGCCAGTAGTCACCGGGACAGAAAAAATAGCAATCAGCCCCAGCATTTT. It yields the protein CASSHRDRKNSNQPQHF.

The CDR3 DNA follows: TGCGCCAGCAGCCACGAGCCCGGGACAACCCTTCAAGAGTCACCCCTCCACTTT. Protein product: CASSHEPGTTLQESPLHF. V usage is TRBV4-1 and J usage is TRBJ1-6; possibly TRBD1 for D (6 bases). The germline V gene has CDR1 MGHRA and CDR2 YSYEKL. V shed 3 bases and J shed 10 bases, with 25 bases lying between them. The CDR3 sequence is 18 residues long.